This T cell receptor (beta chain) was identified in a study of glioma-infiltrating T cells. As for the study in general: Presurgical dexamethasone in glioma patients lasted six or fewer days. Findings of the study overall: Shared blood CDR3 signature motifs marked patients with low tissue-blood divergence.

The germline V and J ends were trimmed by 7 bases and 8 bases, with 17 bases remaining between them. Germline V CDR1 and CDR2: MDHEN, SYDVKM. The CDR3 runs 13 residues. TCR alpha and beta CDR3 regions were amplified from RNA using iRepertoire nested multiplex PCR. TCRdb itself ran the multiplex PCR reads through MiXCR, one entry per CDR3 protein. The sample lists 400,000 or so distinct CDR3 sequences, roughly two fifths occurring once. This clonotype was detected many times. No antigen is known for it. The source of this sequence is a human donor with low-grade glioma or glioblastoma, undergoing nonglioma brain surgery, or in good health (not recorded which). V is TRBV28 and J is TRBJ1-2; unclear D gene. The sequenced sample was glioma tissue, nonneoplastic brain tissue, or PBMCs (not recorded which). The CDR3 protein is CASMTQVSGGYTF. DNA for the CDR3: TGTGCCAGCATGACCCAGGTGTCGGGAGGCTACACCTTC.